The 18 T cell receptor beta chains given below trace back to one sample, sequenced in a study of type 1 and type 2 diabetes patients. Genomic DNA was the PCR template. Amplification of the beta chain CDR3 used 30 forward and 13 reverse multiplex primers. Each CDR3 protein is one row after TCRdb ran MiXCR on the multiplex PCR reads. The table records around 300,000 distinct CDR3 sequences, roughly 44% of them present only once. The sample was peripheral blood mononuclear cells (PBMCs). These receptors originate from a man aged 18 to 29 with type 2 diabetes.

The sample holds one count of this clonotype. The chain couples TRBV7-2 to TRBJ2-7, with no clear D. Per germline, CDR1 SGHTA and CDR2 FQGNSA. The germline V and J ends were trimmed by 5 bases and 3 bases, with 17 bases remaining between them. The CDR3 consists of 15 residues. CDR3 in amino acids: CASSPNFSRHYEQYF. The CDR3 DNA reads as TGTGCCAGCAGCCCGAATTTTTCTAGACACTACGAGCAGTACTTC.

This chain joins TRBV28 and TRBJ2-2; the D gene is possibly TRBD1 (5 bases). The germline gives CDR1 MDHEN, CDR2 SYDVKM. V was trimmed by 0 bases and J by 3 bases, leaving 11 bases between them. This CDR3 region has 16 residues. CDR3 residues: CASSLCGFRDTGELFF. Written as DNA, the CDR3 is TGTGCCAGCAGTTTATGCGGGTTCAGGGACACCGGGGAGCTGTTTTTT.

This clonotype was counted a single time. The chain is built from TRBV20-1 and TRBJ1-1, with 10 bases fitting TRBD1. This CDR3 is 15 amino acids long. Germline values: CDR1 DFQATT, CDR2 SNEGSKA (reference sequence). CDR3 DNA: TGCAGCGCCTGGAGGGGGGGACAGGGGTACTCTGAAGCTTTCTTT. This translates into CSAWRGGQGYSEAFF.

The chain employs TRBV6-5 and TRBJ1-6; D gene uncertain. V gave up 3 bases and J gave up 10 bases, with 7 bases separating them. The CDR3 has 12 residues. Germline V CDR1 and CDR2: MNHEY, SVGAGI. The CDR3 region is CASSYPRSPLHF. The CDR3 DNA is TGTGCCAGCAGTTATCCGAGGTCACCCCTCCACTTT.

This clonotype was counted a few times. V and J are TRBV20-1 and TRBJ2-7; D not certain. Germline assignment: CDR1 DFQATT and CDR2 SNEGSKA (reference sequence). The CDR3 covers 11 residues. Trimming took off 0 bases at V and 9 bases at J, with 9 bases between the two ends. This chain's CDR3 is CSARERTVQYF. CDR3 nucleotides: TGCAGTGCTAGAGAACGAACGGTGCAGTACTTC.

The V gene is TRBV2, the J gene TRBJ2-3, with TRBD2 identical over 8 bases. The V segment lost 7 bases and the J segment 5 bases; nucleotides outside the gene matches: 11. The CDR3 consists of 15 residues. The V gene's germline CDR1 is SNHLY and CDR2 FYNNEI. CDR3 nucleotides: TGTGCCAGCATGTGGGCGGGGGGCCAGGTAGATACGCAGTATTTT. This sequence encodes CASMWAGGQVDTQYF.

In this sample, this clonotype turned up a few times. The chain is built from TRBV28 and TRBJ2-7; tentative D call: TRBD2 (5 bases). Germline V gives CDR1 MDHEN, CDR2 SYDVKM. The CDR3 length is 11 residues. Trimming pared 2 bases from V and 6 bases from J, leaving 5 bases between. CDR3 sequence (DNA): TGTGCCAGCAGTTTAAGCGGCGAGCAGTACTTC. The encoded protein is CASSLSGEQYF.

The rearrangement joins TRBV13 to TRBJ1-4; a weak D match, TRBD1 (5 bases). Germline CDR1 reads PRHDT; CDR2 reads FYEKMQ (reference sequence). V lost 6 bases, J lost 4 bases, and 15 bases lay in between. This CDR3 is built from 15 residues. The CDR3 region has the DNA TGTGCCAGCAGTCCCGGCCTTAGGGGTAATGAAAAACTGTTTTTT. It encodes CASSPGLRGNEKLFF.

The chain couples TRBV12-5 to TRBJ1-2; 8 bases match TRBD1. The CDR3 spans 14 residues. Germline lookup yields CDR1 LGHNT and CDR2 FRNRAP. CDR3 sequence reads: CASKGRGLNYGYTF. DNA for the CDR3: TGTGCCAGTAAAGGCAGGGGGCTTAACTATGGCTACACCTTC.

This clonotype came up a few times. A read error is possible here, since a much larger clone lies one base away. The rearrangement joins TRBV6-5 to TRBJ1-2; D unresolved. The CDR3 consists of 14 residues. Germline-derived CDR1 and CDR2 are MNHEY and SVGAGI. Written as DNA, the CDR3 is TGTGCCAGCGGTGAAGACGGAGACTCCTATGGCTGCACCTTC. Residues: CASGEDGDSYGCTF.

The rearrangement links TRBV9 to TRBJ1-6; possible D gene TRBD1, 6 bases. CDR1 is SGDLS, CDR2 YYNGEE, per germline. The germline V and J ends were trimmed by 4 bases and 11 bases, with 13 bases remaining between them. This CDR3 has 13 residues. In DNA, the CDR3 is TGTGCCAGCAGCAAAGGGGGGGCACCACCCCTCCACTTT. Its protein product is CASSKGGAPPLHF.

The rearrangement links TRBV20-1 to TRBJ2-7, with 7 bases that match TRBD2. The CDR3 contains 13 residues. Germline CDR1 DFQATT, CDR2 SNEGSKA (reference sequence). J was trimmed by 4 bases and V by 5 bases; bases with no gene match: 8. In nucleotides, the CDR3 is TGCAGTGCTCGGACTAGAGTCGTTTACGAGCAGTACTTC. Residues: CSARTRVVYEQYF.

The rearrangement joins TRBV30 to TRBJ1-1; D is possibly TRBD1 (6 bases). CDR1 and CDR2 (germline): GTSNPN, SVGIG (reference sequence). Trimming stripped 3 bases from V and 6 bases from J, with 17 bases between. CDR3 size: 14 residues. This CDR3 reads CAWSYRDIFAEAFF. CDR3 nucleotides: TGTGCCTGGAGCTACCGGGACATTTTTGCTGAAGCTTTCTTT.

The V gene is TRBV30, the J gene TRBJ1-2; D is perhaps TRBD1 (5 bases). Germline CDR1 GTSNPN, CDR2 SVGIG (reference sequence). V dropped 5 bases and J dropped 14 bases, with 18 bases sitting between them. This CDR3 spans 11 amino acids. Written as DNA, the CDR3 is TGTGCCTGGGACGTGGCAGGGAAGACTACCTTC. Translating gives CAWDVAGKTTF.

The rearrangement joins TRBV14 to TRBJ1-2; D unresolved. Trimming took 0 bases from V and 6 from J, leaving 5 bases between them. Germline loops: CDR1 SGHDN, CDR2 FVKESK. CDR3 length: 12 amino acids. The CDR3 bases are TGTGCCAGCAGCCAAGAGGTCAATGGCTACACCTTC. Translated, it gives CASSQEVNGYTF.

Remarks on this clonotype: A read error may produce the germline difference seen at one junction end. The gene calls are TRBV7-9 and TRBJ1-2; D uncertain. The CDR3 runs 13 residues. Germline V gene lookup returns CDR1 SEHNR and CDR2 FQNEAQ (reference sequence). The CDR3 nucleotides are TGTGCCGGCAGCTTAGGTGACACTTATGGCTACACCTTC. This translates into CAGSLGDTYGYTF.

The chain joins TRBV2 to TRBJ1-1; 7 bases match TRBD1. CDR1 SNHLY and CDR2 FYNNEI come from the germline V gene. CDR3 size: 13 residues. The ends lost 7 bases at V and 4 bases at J; junction bases unmatched: 6. The CDR3 DNA is TGTGCCAGCACCCAGGGGGAGATCACTGAAGCTTTCTTT. The encoded protein is CASTQGEITEAFF.

The genes are TRBV28 and TRBJ2-7; a possible D gene is TRBD2 (6 bases). This CDR3 spans 15 amino acids. Germline V gene sequence: CDR1 MDHEN, CDR2 SYDVKM. The ends were cut back, 5 bases at V and 3 bases at J, with 17 bases in the middle. The CDR3 loop is CASSNRDSPNYEQYF. DNA for the CDR3: TGTGCCAGCAGTAATCGGGACTCACCTAACTACGAGCAGTACTTC.